Following are 22 T cell receptor beta chains from one sample sequenced in a study of cytomegalovirus exposure and HLA in healthy donors. A multiplex PCR was run with 60 Vbeta primers and 13 Jbeta primers. Assay: immunoSEQ multiplex PCR; the TCRdb copy retains only in-frame clones and omits some. The top ten hold 1.8% of the sample, which has around 150,000 clones, 70% to 80% seen once. Material: PBMCs. These receptors all stem from a female donor in good health and CMV-seropositive.

The V gene is TRBV19, the J gene TRBJ2-5; TRBD2 aligns across 7 bases. The V segment lost 5 bases and the J segment 0 bases; nucleotides outside the gene matches: 6. Looked up from germline, CDR1 is LNHDA and CDR2 is SQIVND (reference sequence). CDR3 length: 15 residues. The CDR3 loop is CASSDSGRYQETQYF. CDR3 DNA sequence: TGTGCCAGTAGTGATAGCGGGCGTTACCAAGAGACCCAGTACTTC.

The rearrangement joins TRBV30 to TRBJ1-2; D gene ambiguous. The CDR3 is 14 residues long. The germline gives CDR1 GTSNPN, CDR2 SVGIG (reference sequence). Between the trimmed V and J ends, which lost 0 bases and 3 bases, there was a span of 11 bases. This chain's CDR3 is CAWSVPGQHYGYTF. CDR3 in DNA: TGTGCCTGGAGTGTACCTGGGCAGCACTATGGCTACACCTTC.

J is TRBJ1-5 and V is TRBV19; perhaps TRBD1 as D (6 bases). The CDR3 totals 17 residues. Trimming cost V 4 bases and J 0 bases, with 16 bases left between them. Germline lookup yields CDR1 LNHDA and CDR2 SQIVND (reference sequence). The CDR3 DNA reads TGTGCCAGTAGTAAAGTGGGGGCGAGAAATAGCAATCAGCCCCAGCATTTT. It translates to CASSKVGARNSNQPQHF.

This clone was recorded once. The chain has TRBV9 and TRBJ2-1; 7 bases line up with TRBD2. The trim removed 0 bases at V and 10 bases at J, leaving 7 bases unmatched. The CDR3 consists of 14 residues. Germline CDR1 and CDR2: SGDLS and YYNGEE. CDR3 sequence: CASSVEAGLGEQFF. The CDR3 nucleotides are TGTGCCAGCAGCGTAGAAGCGGGGCTCGGAGAGCAGTTCTTC.

V gene TRBV5-5 combines with J gene TRBJ2-1; D not resolved. This CDR3 has 15 amino acids. Germline V gives CDR1 SGHKS, CDR2 YYEKEE (reference sequence). Trimming left V 0 bases short and J 7 bases short, with 14 bases between. The CDR3 nucleotides are TGTGCCAGCAGCTTGGAATATGGGCAATGGAATGAGCAGTTCTTC. It translates to CASSLEYGQWNEQFF.

This clone was recorded a few times. V gene TRBV7-2 combines with J gene TRBJ2-7; 12 bases are a match to TRBD2. This CDR3 has 15 residues. Germline assignment: CDR1 SGHTA and CDR2 FQGNSA. The ends lost 3 bases at V and 5 bases at J; junction bases unmatched: 5. This CDR3 is CASSFPSGGANEQYF. CDR3 sequence (DNA): TGTGCCAGCAGCTTTCCTAGCGGGGGGGCTAACGAGCAGTACTTC.

The rearrangement links TRBV19 to TRBJ1-2, with 10 bases that match TRBD1. Per germline, CDR1 LNHDA and CDR2 SQIVND (reference sequence). With 5 bases clipped from V and 6 bases from J, the junction kept 3 bases outside the gene matches. The CDR3 sequence is 13 residues long. Here the CDR3 reads CASSPGQGDGYTF. CDR3 sequence (DNA): TGTGCCAGTAGTCCAGGACAGGGGGATGGCTACACCTTC.

The chain uses TRBV5-1 and TRBJ2-2; 7 bases map to TRBD1. The CDR3 is 16 amino acids. Germline CDR1 is SGHRS and CDR2 is YFSETQ. The ends lost 0 bases at V and 3 bases at J; junction bases unmatched: 5. The CDR3 here is CASSLAWDRDTGELFF. CDR3 coding DNA: TGCGCCAGCAGCTTGGCTTGGGACAGAGACACCGGGGAGCTGTTTTTT. Using reference TRBV5-1 and TRBJ2-2 for the parts outside the CDR3, the full variable domain is KAGVTQTPRYLIKTRGQQVTLSCSPISGHRSVSWYQQTPGQGLQFLFEYFSETQRNKGNFPGRFSGRQFSNSRSEMNVSTLELGDSALYLCASSLAWDRDTGELFFGEGSRLTVL.

V usage is TRBV7-9 and J usage is TRBJ2-2; a weak D match, TRBD2 (7 bases). Germline-derived CDR1 and CDR2 are SEHNR and FQNEAQ (reference sequence). Trimming left V 6 bases short and J 6 bases short, with 20 bases between. There are 16 residues in the CDR3. The CDR3 region has the DNA TGTGCCAGCAGTCCTAGGGAGGGACAATTGCCCGGGGAGCTGTTTTTT. Translation: CASSPREGQLPGELFF.

V usage is TRBV4-1 and J usage is TRBJ2-7, with 8 bases lining up with TRBD2. Germline trimming cut 1 base from V and 6 bases from J; bases unmatched to any gene: 5. The CDR3 has 14 residues. Germline CDR1 is MGHRA and CDR2 is YSYEKL. CDR3 sequence: CASSQAAGVVEQYF. The CDR3 nucleotides are TGCGCCAGCAGCCAAGCAGCGGGAGTGGTCGAGCAGTACTTC.

V gene TRBV7-2 combines with J gene TRBJ2-7; the D gene is possibly TRBD2 (6 bases). V lost 5 bases and J 3 bases, leaving 14 bases between the germline ends. The CDR3 covers 14 residues. Germline CDR1 SGHTA, CDR2 FQGNSA. The DNA for the CDR3 is TGTGCCAGCAGCCGGCGGCGGGGTGGCTACGAGCAGTACTTC. Its translation: CASSRRRGGYEQYF.

The chain is built from TRBV25-1 and TRBJ2-5, with D hard to call. The CDR3 has 11 residues. Germline V gives CDR1 MGHDK, CDR2 SYGVNS. Trimming cost V 2 bases and J 5 bases, with 3 bases left between them. The CDR3 region has the DNA TGTGCCAGCAGTGAACTGGAGACCCAGTACTTC. This gives the protein CASSELETQYF.

The genes are TRBV10-3 and TRBJ2-1; 13 bases agree with TRBD2. J lost 9 bases, V lost 11 bases, and 4 bases had no gene match. Germline V CDR1 and CDR2: ENHRY, SYGVKD. There are 12 residues in the CDR3. DNA for the CDR3: TGTGCCGCCGGACTAGCGGGAGTTGAGCAGTTCTTC. Translation gives CAAGLAGVEQFF.

This chain uses TRBV5-6 with TRBJ1-3; TRBD1 might be the D (6 bases). The V and J ends lost 4 bases and 4 bases respectively, with 18 bases between them. This CDR3 region has 16 residues. Looked up from germline, CDR1 is SGHDT and CDR2 is YYEEEE. CDR3 DNA sequence: TGTGCCAGCAGCGATCGGACAGTTCGAGGCGGAAACACCATATATTTT. This gives the protein CASSDRTVRGGNTIYF. Drawing the rest from reference TRBV5-6 and TRBJ1-3, the complete variable domain is DAGVTQSPTHLIKTRGQQVTLRCSPKSGHDTVSWYQQALGQGPQFIFQYYEEEERQRGNFPDRFSGHQFPNYSSELNVNALLLGDSALYLCASSDRTVRGGNTIYFGEGSWLTVV.

This clone was seen a few times. V gene TRBV7-8 combines with J gene TRBJ2-7, with 9 bases matching TRBD1. This CDR3 is built from 14 residues. Germline V gene sequence: CDR1 SGHVS, CDR2 FQNEAQ. The J segment lost 4 bases and the V segment lost 5 bases, leaving 6 bases of the junction unmatched. The CDR3 DNA follows: TGTGCCAGCAGCCTCGGGACAGGGTTGTACGAGCAGTACTTC. Protein sequence: CASSLGTGLYEQYF.

This clone has only a few counts. V is TRBV18 and J is TRBJ2-7, with D tentatively TRBD2 (6 bases). The V and J ends lost 2 bases and 4 bases respectively, with 21 bases between them. CDR3 length equals 17 residues. CDR1 and CDR2 from the germline V gene are KGHSH and LQKENI. The CDR3 reads CASSPSDGSPLPYEQYF. The DNA for the CDR3 is TGTGCCAGCTCACCATCGGACGGGAGTCCTCTCCCTTACGAGCAGTACTTC.

Concerning this clone itself: Other DNA sequences in the sample encode the same CDR3. The chain carries TRBV18 and TRBJ2-3; D is possibly TRBD1 (6 bases). Between the trimmed V and J ends, which lost 5 bases and 2 bases, there was a span of 20 bases. Germline lookup yields CDR1 KGHSH and CDR2 LQKENI. There are 17 residues in the CDR3. CDR3 in amino acids: CASSTTQGFGHTDTQYF. CDR3 DNA: TGTGCCAGCTCAACGACGCAGGGGTTCGGACACACAGATACGCAGTATTTT.

The sample holds one count of this clone. V gene TRBV18 combines with J gene TRBJ2-5; 8 bases agree with TRBD2. The CDR3 runs 15 residues. V shed 2 bases, J shed 9 bases, and the junction held 11 bases outside the gene matches. In germline, CDR1 is KGHSH, CDR2 LQKENI. The CDR3, as DNA: TGTGCCAGCTCACCAGAGGGCGGGAGGCCCGAGGCCCAGTACTTC. Residues: CASSPEGGRPEAQYF.

The chain carries TRBV6-5 and TRBJ1-2; maybe TRBD1 (6 bases). The germline V and J ends were trimmed by 6 bases and 2 bases, with 10 bases remaining between them. This CDR3 region has 13 residues. Per the germline V gene, CDR1 is MNHEY and CDR2 is SVGAGI. CDR3 residues: CASRTDRNYGYTF. In DNA form, the CDR3 reads TGTGCCAGCAGGACGGACAGAAACTATGGCTACACCTTC.

The genes are TRBV29-1 and TRBJ1-4, with D hard to call. This CDR3 comprises 14 residues. V dropped 6 bases and J dropped 7 bases, with 18 bases sitting between them. Germline V gene data show CDR1 as SQVTM and CDR2 as ANQGSEA. The DNA of the CDR3 is TGCAGCGTACGCACACAAAATGACTTTGAAAAACTGTTTTTT. Residues: CSVRTQNDFEKLFF. The whole variable domain, remainder taken from reference TRBV29-1 and TRBJ1-4, is SAVISQKPSRDICQRGTSLTIQCQVDSQVTMMFWYRQQPGQSLTLIATANQGSEATYESGFVIDKFPISRPNLTFSTLTVSNMSPEDSSIYLCSVRTQNDFEKLFFGSGTQLSVL.

The chain combines TRBV5-1 with TRBJ2-5; 8 bases are shared with TRBD2. Per germline, CDR1 SGHRS and CDR2 YFSETQ. The V segment lost 2 bases and the J segment 1 base; nucleotides outside the gene matches: 1. CDR3 length equals 14 residues. As DNA, the CDR3 is TGCGCCAGCAGCTTTACTAGCGGCCAAGAGACCCAGTACTTC. Protein sequence: CASSFTSGQETQYF.

The rearrangement uses TRBV7-3 and TRBJ2-1; D perhaps matches TRBD1 (6 bases). Trimming stripped 0 bases from V and 5 bases from J, with 14 bases between. CDR1 SGHTA and CDR2 FQGTGA come from the germline V gene. This CDR3 comprises 16 residues. This CDR3 is CASSLTGGGQHNEQFF. DNA of the CDR3: TGTGCCAGCAGCTTAACAGGCGGAGGACAGCACAATGAGCAGTTCTTC. Full variable domain (missing parts from reference TRBV7-3 and TRBJ2-1): GAGVSQTPSNKVTEKGKYVELRCDPISGHTALYWYRQSLGQGPEFLIYFQGTGAADDSGLPNDRFFAVRPEGSVSTLKIQRTERGDSAVYLCASSLTGGGQHNEQFFGPGTRLTVL.